Below, 5 T cell receptor beta chains from the same sample are listed, as sequenced in a study of T cell changes during pregnancy in multiple sclerosis (dated by TCRdb to about 2019). The library was obtained by the immunoSEQ multiplex PCR assay. The table comes from immuneACCESS by way of TCRdb, which keeps in-frame sequences with V and J called. Part of the clones is missing from these tables; in studies checked, under half for an unresolved V gene and the rest for unknown reasons. Here the sample has approximately 80,000 clones; over 85% occur a single time. The top ten constitute around 0.97% of the sample. The source was peripheral blood, collected in the second trimester of pregnancy. The receptor source for this set is a female donor in good health, enrolled as a control in a pregnancy study.

The chain uses TRBV10-3 and TRBJ1-5, with D tentatively TRBD1 (6 bases). V was trimmed by 1 base and J by 1 base, leaving 11 bases between them. The CDR3 consists of 16 residues. Germline V gene sequence: CDR1 ENHRY, CDR2 SYGVKD. The CDR3 DNA is TGTGCCATCAGTGAGTGGGGGGGCATAAGCAATCAGCCCCAGCATTTT. Translated: CAISEWGGISNQPQHF.

J is TRBJ2-1 and V is TRBV2, with a tentative D call TRBD2 (6 bases). Trimming took off 7 bases at V and 5 bases at J, with 12 bases between the two ends. CDR1 SNHLY and CDR2 FYNNEI come from the germline V gene. This CDR3 is 13 amino acids long. The CDR3 loop reads CASNRDFNNEQFF. As DNA, the CDR3 is TGTGCCAGCAACCGGGACTTCAACAATGAGCAGTTCTTC.

The chain employs TRBV7-2 and TRBJ2-7; the D gene is possibly TRBD2 (5 bases). There are 16 residues in the CDR3. V was trimmed by 5 bases and J by 0 bases, leaving 17 bases between them. Germline values: CDR1 SGHTA, CDR2 FQGNSA. CDR3 sequence: CASSGPVRGSSYEQYF. In nucleotides, the CDR3 is TGTGCCAGCAGCGGCCCCGTCCGGGGAAGCTCCTACGAGCAGTACTTC. The whole variable domain, filled in from reference TRBV7-2 and TRBJ2-7, reads GAGVSQSPSNKVTEKGKDVELRCDPISGHTALYWYRQSLGQGLEFLIYFQGNSAPDKSGLPSDRFSAERTGGSVSTLTIQRTQQEDSAVYLCASSGPVRGSSYEQYFGPGTRLTVT.

This CDR3 reads CASSYKGGGSNYGYTF. The CDR3 DNA reads as TGTGCCAGCAGCTACAAGGGGGGAGGGTCCAACTATGGCTACACCTTC. This chain connects TRBV6-5 to TRBJ1-2; weak D call: TRBD1 (6 bases). There are 16 residues in the CDR3. Germline CDR1 reads MNHEY; CDR2 reads SVGAGI. V lost 6 bases and J lost 2, with 19 bases in between.

The chain recombines TRBV4-2 with TRBJ2-1; 11 nucleotides agree with TRBD2. Germline-derived CDR1 and CDR2 are LGHNA and YNFKEQ. J lost 1 base, V lost 4 bases, and 6 bases had no gene match. The CDR3 spans 17 residues. The CDR3 is CASSRTSGSTSYNEQFF. The CDR3 DNA reads as TGTGCCAGCAGCCGCACTAGCGGGAGTACTTCCTACAATGAGCAGTTCTTC.